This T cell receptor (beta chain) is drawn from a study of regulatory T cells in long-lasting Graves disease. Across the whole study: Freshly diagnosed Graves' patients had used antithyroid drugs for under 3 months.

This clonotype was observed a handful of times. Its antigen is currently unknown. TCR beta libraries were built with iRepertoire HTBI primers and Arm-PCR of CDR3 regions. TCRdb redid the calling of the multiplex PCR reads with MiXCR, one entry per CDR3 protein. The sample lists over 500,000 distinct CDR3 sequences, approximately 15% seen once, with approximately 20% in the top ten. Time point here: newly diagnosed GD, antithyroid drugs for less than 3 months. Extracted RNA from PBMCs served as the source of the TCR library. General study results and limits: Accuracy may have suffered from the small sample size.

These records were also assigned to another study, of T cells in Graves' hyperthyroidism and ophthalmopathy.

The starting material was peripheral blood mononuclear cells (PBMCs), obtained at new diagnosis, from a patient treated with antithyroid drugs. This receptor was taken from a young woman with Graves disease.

The CDR3 DNA is TGCGCCAGCAGCCCGGACCAACCAGATACGCAGTATTTT. This translates into CASSPDQPDTQYF. This sequence joins TRBV5-1 and TRBJ2-3; D gene unclear. V dropped 4 bases and J dropped 4 bases, with 10 bases sitting between them. The germline V gene encodes CDR1 SGHRS and CDR2 YFSETQ. The CDR3 is 13 amino acids.